Listed below are T cell receptor beta chains from one sample, sequenced in a study of spatial heterogeneity in lung cancer. TCRdb itself ran the 5' RACE reads through MiXCR, one entry per CDR3 protein. Of about 23,000 distinct CDR3 sequences in the sample, under 7.5% were seen once. The starting material was lung tumor tissue, obtained at surgery. These receptors were taken from a male donor with early-stage non-small cell lung cancer. CDR3s leave out the opening cysteine and the closing phenylalanine or tryptophan. A D gene is named only where the DNA matches it firmly.

15	NA	TRBV24-1	TRBJ2-5	ATSDPHGARAQETQY
9	NA	TRBV7-3	TRBJ2-3	ASREQDTQY
13	TRBD2	TRBV7-7	TRBJ2-1	ASSPSGSPYNEQF
15	NA	TRBV15	TRBJ2-3	ATSRGRGRDRTDTQY
10	NA	TRBV7-3	TRBJ2-2	ASSISTGELF
11	NA	TRBV27	TRBJ2-7	ASGGEDLREQY
9	NA	TRBV27	TRBJ2-1	ASSAYNEQF
12	NA	TRBV18	TRBJ2-5	ASSPPAGQETQY
12	NA	TRBV28	TRBJ2-2	ASSWGANTGELY
11	NA	TRBV20-1	TRBJ2-7	SARQGPAYEQY
15	NA	TRBV29-1	TRBJ1-1	SVEPLRIRWGITEAF
15	TRBD1	TRBV6-6	TRBJ2-6	ASTPGQGYSGANVLT
12	NA	TRBV7-2	TRBJ1-1	ASSLTQSNTEAF
11	NA	TRBV7-2	TRBJ2-3	ASSTTGTDTQY
12	TRBD2	TRBV28	TRBJ2-7	ASSSPGLALGQY
12	NA	TRBV27	TRBJ1-6	ASSAERVISPLH
14	NA	TRBV6-5	TRBJ1-4	ASSFGPPRTNEKLF
15	TRBD1	TRBV28	TRBJ1-1	ASSSPGQGEGNTEAF
14	TRBD2	TRBV20-1	TRBJ2-1	SATRGLAGAKNEQF
15	TRBD1	TRBV6-2/TRBV6-3	TRBJ1-1	ASSYVLDRGTDTEAF
13	TRBD2	TRBV3-1	TRBJ2-7	ASSQGGLAIYEQY
13	NA	TRBV5-1	TRBJ2-1	ASSLGSTSYNEQF
12	TRBD1	TRBV28	TRBJ2-7	ASRVGQGAREQY
13	NA	TRBV9	TRBJ1-3	ASSWIGGTGNTIY
15	TRBD2	TRBV5-4	TRBJ2-5	ASSSLTSGVLQETQY
13	NA	TRBV7-9	TRBJ2-6	ASSLARSGANVLT
17	NA	TRBV6-5	TRBJ2-3	ASSPNNGGRDLVSDTQY
15	NA	TRBV27	TRBJ1-2	ASSRTSWGRTNYGYT
14	NA	TRBV5-5	TRBJ1-1	ASSLRVGQMNTEAF
13	NA	TRBV28	TRBJ2-3	ASSLGGVGERHPY
14	NA	TRBV28	TRBJ1-5	ASKTAGSGSNQPQH
14	TRBD2	TRBV9	TRBJ2-1	ASSVALGGSYNEQF
14	NA	TRBV18	TRBJ1-4	ASSPSTTQANEKLF
12	NA	TRBV28	TRBJ1-5	ASSLAAGAQPQH
12	NA	TRBV28	TRBJ1-1	ASRPDIPNTEAF
14	TRBD2	TRBV6-1	TRBJ2-3	ASNGLAGVRSDTQY
11	NA	TRBV7-9	TRBJ2-4	ASSRGDKNIQY
15	TRBD1	TRBV5-1	TRBJ2-1	ASSFRAGTGSYNEQF
11	NA	TRBV5-6	TRBJ2-1	ASSLVQGDEQF
11	NA	TRBV5-1	TRBJ2-7	ASGLTNSYEQY
11	NA	TRBV14	TRBJ1-5	ASSQGMGTPQH
12	TRBD1	TRBV7-2	TRBJ1-5	ASSLGTVNQPQH
14	NA	TRBV14	TRBJ2-2	ASSRIAGTGAGELF
12	NA	TRBV7-2	TRBJ2-3	ASSYKGGTDTQY
14	TRBD1	TRBV5-1	TRBJ2-7	ASNSGTGGVTYEQY
10	NA	TRBV11-3	TRBJ2-1	ASSLGGDEQF
13	TRBD1	TRBV27	TRBJ1-1	ASSLRTGARAEAF
12	TRBD2	TRBV28	TRBJ2-5	ASSLGGIQETQY
11	NA	TRBV7-3	TRBJ1-2	ASSLMVGPGYT
12	NA	TRBV24-1	TRBJ1-2	ATSDMAGAVGYT
10	NA	TRBV7-2	TRBJ2-1	ASSLRFNEQF
14	TRBD1	TRBV3-1	TRBJ2-7	ASSQPRRDRSYEQY
12	TRBD1	TRBV5-6	TRBJ2-4	ASTLGTVKNIQY
14	NA	TRBV5-5	TRBJ1-2	ASSHPGLTNKGGYT
10	TRBD1	TRBV24-1	TRBJ2-1	ATSDLGQGEF
13	NA	TRBV20-1	TRBJ2-7	SASGGQVTSYEQY
14	NA	TRBV7-2	TRBJ2-7	ASSPNRAGLTYEQY
12	NA	TRBV16	TRBJ2-7	ASSLLAGTYEQY
10	TRBD2	TRBV20-1	TRBJ2-7	SAPRENREQY
13	TRBD1	TRBV2	TRBJ1-2	ASSMRTGLNYGYT